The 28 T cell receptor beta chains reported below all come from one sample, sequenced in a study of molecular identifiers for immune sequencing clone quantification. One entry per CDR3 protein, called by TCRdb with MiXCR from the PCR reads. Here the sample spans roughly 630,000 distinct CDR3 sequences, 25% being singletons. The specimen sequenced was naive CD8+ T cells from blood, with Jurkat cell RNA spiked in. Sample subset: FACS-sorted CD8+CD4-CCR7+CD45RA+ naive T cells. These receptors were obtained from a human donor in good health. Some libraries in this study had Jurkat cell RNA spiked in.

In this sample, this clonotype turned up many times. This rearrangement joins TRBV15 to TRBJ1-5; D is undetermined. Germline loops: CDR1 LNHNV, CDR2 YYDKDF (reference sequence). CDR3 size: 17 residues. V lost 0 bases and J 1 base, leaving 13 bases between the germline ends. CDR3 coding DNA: TGTGCCACCAGCAGAGACGGGAGGGTTCGCAGCAATCAGCCCCAGCATTTT. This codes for CATSRDGRVRSNQPQHF.

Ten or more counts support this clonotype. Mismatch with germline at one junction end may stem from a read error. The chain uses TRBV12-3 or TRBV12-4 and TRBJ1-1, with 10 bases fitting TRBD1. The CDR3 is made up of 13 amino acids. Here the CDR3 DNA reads TGTGCCAGCACCCGACAGGGGGCGAACCCCGAAGCTTTT. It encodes CASTRQGANPEAF.

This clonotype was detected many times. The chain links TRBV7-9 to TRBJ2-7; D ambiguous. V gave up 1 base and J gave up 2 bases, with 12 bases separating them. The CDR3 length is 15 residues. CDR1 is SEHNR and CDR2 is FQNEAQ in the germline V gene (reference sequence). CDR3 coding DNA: TGTGCCAGCAGCTTAGTCGAGGCAGCTCCCTACGAGCAGTACTTC. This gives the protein CASSLVEAAPYEQYF.

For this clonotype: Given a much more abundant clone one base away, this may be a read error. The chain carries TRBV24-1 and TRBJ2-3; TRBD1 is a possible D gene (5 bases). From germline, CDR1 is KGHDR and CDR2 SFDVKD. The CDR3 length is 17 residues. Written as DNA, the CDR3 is TGTGCCACCAGTGAACAGGCCCCCCGGCCCACACATGATACGCAGTGTTTT. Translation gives CATSEQAPRPTHDTQCF.

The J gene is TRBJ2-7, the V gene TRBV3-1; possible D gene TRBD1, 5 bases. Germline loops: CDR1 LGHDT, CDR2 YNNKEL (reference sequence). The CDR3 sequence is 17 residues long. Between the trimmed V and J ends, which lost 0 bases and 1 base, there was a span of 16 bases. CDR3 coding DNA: TGTGCCAGCAGCCAAGAATCTAGTAGGGGCGCTTCCTACGAGCAGTACTTC. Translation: CASSQESSRGASYEQYF.

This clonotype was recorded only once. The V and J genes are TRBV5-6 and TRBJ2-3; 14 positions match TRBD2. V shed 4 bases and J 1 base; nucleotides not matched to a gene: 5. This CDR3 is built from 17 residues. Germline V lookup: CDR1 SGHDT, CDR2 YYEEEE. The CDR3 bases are TGTGCCAGCAGCCTTTGGACTAGCGGGGGGCGCACAGATACGCAGTATTTT. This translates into CASSLWTSGGRTDTQYF.

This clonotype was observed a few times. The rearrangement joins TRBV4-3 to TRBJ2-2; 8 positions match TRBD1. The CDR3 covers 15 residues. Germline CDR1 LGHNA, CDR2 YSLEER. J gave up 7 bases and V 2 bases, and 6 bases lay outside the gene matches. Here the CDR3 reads CASSQSRQGIGELFF. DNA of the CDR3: TGCGCCAGCAGCCAAAGCCGACAGGGGATCGGGGAGCTGTTTTTT.

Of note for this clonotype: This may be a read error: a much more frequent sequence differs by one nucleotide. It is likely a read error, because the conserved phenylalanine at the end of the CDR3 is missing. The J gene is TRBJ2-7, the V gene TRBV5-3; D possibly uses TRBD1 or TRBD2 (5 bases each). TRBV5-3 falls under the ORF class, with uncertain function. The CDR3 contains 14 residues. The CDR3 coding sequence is TGTGCCAGCAGCTTGGGGACGGCGCCCTACGAGCAGTACCTC. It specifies CASSLGTAPYEQYL.

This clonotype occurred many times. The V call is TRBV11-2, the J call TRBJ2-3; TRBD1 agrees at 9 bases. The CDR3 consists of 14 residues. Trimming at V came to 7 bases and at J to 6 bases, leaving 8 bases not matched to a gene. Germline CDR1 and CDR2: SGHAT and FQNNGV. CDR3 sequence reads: CASTAGTGMDTQYF. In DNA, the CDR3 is TGTGCCAGCACCGCCGGGACAGGGATGGATACGCAGTATTTT.

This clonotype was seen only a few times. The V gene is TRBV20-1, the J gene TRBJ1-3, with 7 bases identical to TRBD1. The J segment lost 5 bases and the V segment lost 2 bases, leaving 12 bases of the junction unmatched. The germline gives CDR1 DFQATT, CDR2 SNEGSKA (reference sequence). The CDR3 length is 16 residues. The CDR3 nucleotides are TGCAGTGCTAGACCCTCAACCGGGACAGTTAGAAACACCATATATTTT. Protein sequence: CSARPSTGTVRNTIYF.

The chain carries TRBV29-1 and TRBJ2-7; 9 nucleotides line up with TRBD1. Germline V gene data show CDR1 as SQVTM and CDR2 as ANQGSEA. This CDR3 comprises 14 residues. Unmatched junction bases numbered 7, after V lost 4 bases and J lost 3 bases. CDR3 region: CSVVLETGGYEQYF. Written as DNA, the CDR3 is TGCAGCGTTGTGTTAGAGACAGGGGGCTACGAGCAGTACTTC.

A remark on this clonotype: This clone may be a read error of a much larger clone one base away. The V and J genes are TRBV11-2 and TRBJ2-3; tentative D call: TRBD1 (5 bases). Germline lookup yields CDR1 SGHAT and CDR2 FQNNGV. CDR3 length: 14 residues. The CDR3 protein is CASSPEAATATQYF. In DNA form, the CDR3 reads TGTGCCAGCTCGCCCGAGGCGGCGACAGCTACGCAGTATTTT.

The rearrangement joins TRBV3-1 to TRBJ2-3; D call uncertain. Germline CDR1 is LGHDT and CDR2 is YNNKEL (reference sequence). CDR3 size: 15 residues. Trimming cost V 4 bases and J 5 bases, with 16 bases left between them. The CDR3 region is CASSPDGLHRDTQYF. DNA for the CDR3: TGTGCCAGCAGCCCCGACGGTCTTCACCGAGATACGCAGTATTTT.

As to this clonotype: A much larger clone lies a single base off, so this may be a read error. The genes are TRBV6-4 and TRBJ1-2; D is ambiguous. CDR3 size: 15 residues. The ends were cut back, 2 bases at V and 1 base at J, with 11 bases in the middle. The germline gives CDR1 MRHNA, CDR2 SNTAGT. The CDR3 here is CASSDTLFSNYGYTF. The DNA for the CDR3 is TGTGCCAGCAGTGACACCCTCTTTAGTAACTATGGCTACACCTTC.

CDR3 bases: TGTGCCAGCAGCTCGGGGAGGGGTGGGGCCAACGTCCTGACTTTC. Protein product: CASSSGRGGANVLTF. The gene calls are TRBV5-4 and TRBJ2-6; TRBD2 agrees at 7 bases. Losses at the gene ends were 3 bases for V and 3 bases for J; bases not matched to a gene: 3. The CDR3 contains 15 residues. CDR1 is SGHNT and CDR2 is YYREEE in the germline V gene (reference sequence).

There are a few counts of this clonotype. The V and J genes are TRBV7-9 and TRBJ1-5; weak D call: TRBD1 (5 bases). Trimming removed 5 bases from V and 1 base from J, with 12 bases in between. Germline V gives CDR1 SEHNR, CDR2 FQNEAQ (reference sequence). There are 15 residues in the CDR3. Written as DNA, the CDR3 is TGTGCCAGCAGCCCGGGGCTAGGCAGCAATCAGCCCCAGCATTTT. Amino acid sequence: CASSPGLGSNQPQHF.

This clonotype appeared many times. CDR3: CASSQGTGQETQYF. The DNA of the CDR3 is TGCGCCAGCAGCCAGGGGACAGGCCAAGAGACCCAGTACTTC. The chain couples TRBV4-1 to TRBJ2-5; 8 bases are a match to TRBD1. Trimming removed 3 bases from V and 1 base from J; junction bases left unmatched: 1. The germline CDR1 and CDR2 sequences are MGHRA and YSYEKL. The CDR3 sequence is 14 residues long.

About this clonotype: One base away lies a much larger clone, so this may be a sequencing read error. The CDR3 spells CASSVGSGRAQETQCF. For the CDR3, the DNA is TGTGCCAGCAGCGTTGGTAGCGGGAGGGCCCAAGAGACCCAGTGCTTC. The chain couples TRBV9 to TRBJ2-5; TRBD2 agrees at 11 bases. The CDR3 runs to 16 residues. CDR1 and CDR2 (germline): SGDLS, YYNGEE.

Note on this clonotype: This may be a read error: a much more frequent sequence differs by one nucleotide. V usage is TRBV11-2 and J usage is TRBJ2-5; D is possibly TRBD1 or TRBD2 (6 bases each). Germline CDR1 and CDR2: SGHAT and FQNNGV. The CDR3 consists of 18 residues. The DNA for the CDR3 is TGTGCCAGCAGCCCCCTCGTCGGAGGGGGAGGTAGTCAAGGGACCCAGTACTTC. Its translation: CASSPLVGGGGSQGTQYF.

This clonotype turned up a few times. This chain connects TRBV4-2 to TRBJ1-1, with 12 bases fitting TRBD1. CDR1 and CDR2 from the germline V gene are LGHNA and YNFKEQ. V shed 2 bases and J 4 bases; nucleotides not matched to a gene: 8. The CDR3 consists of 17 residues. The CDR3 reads CASSQRGLGQGATEAFF. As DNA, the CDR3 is TGTGCCAGCAGCCAAAGGGGGTTGGGACAGGGGGCCACTGAAGCTTTCTTT.

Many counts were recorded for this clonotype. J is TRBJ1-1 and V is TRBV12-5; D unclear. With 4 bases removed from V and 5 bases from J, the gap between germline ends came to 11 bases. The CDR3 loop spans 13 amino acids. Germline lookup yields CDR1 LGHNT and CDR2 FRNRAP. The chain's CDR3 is CASGSQGSTEAFF. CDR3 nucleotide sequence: TGTGCTAGTGGTTCCCAAGGGAGTACTGAAGCTTTCTTT. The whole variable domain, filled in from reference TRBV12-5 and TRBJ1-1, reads DARVTQTPRHKVTEMGQEVTMRCQPILGHNTVFWYRQTMMQGLELLAYFRNRAPLDDSGMPKDRFSAEMPDATLATLKIQPSEPRDSAVYFCASGSQGSTEAFFGQGTRLTVV.

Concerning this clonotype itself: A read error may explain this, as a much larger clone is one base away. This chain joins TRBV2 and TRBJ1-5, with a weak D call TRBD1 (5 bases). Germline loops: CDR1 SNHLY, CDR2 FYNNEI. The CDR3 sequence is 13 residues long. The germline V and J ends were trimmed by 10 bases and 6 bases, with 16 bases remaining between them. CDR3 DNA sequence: TGTGCCACTAGGGGATCAATTCGTCAGCCCCAGCATTTT. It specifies CATRGSIRQPQHF.

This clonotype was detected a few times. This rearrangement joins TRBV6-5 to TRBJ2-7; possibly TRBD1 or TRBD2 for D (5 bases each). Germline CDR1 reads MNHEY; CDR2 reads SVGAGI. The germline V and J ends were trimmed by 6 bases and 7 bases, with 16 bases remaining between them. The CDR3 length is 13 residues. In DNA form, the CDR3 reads TGTGCCAGCAGCCCCGGGACGGCTCGAGAGCAGTACTTC. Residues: CASSPGTAREQYF.

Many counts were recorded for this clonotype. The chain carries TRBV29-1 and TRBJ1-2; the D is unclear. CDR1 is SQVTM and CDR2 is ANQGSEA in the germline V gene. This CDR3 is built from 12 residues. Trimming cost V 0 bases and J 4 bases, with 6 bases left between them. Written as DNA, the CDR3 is TGCAGCGTTGAAGAGGACGCCTATGGCTACACCTTC. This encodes CSVEEDAYGYTF.

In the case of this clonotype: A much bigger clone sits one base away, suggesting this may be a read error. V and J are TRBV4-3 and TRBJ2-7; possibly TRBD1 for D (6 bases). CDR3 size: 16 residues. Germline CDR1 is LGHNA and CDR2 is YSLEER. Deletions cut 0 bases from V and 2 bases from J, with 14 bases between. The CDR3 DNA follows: TGCGCCAGCAGCCAAGATCGACAGGCTAGCCCCTACGAGCAGTACTTC. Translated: CASSQDRQASPYEQYF.

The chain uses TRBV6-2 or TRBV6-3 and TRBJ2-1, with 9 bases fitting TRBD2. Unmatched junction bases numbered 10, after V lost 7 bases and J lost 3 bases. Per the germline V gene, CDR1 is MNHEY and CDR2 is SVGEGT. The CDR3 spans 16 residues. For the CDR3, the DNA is TGTGCCAGCAAGAAAGGGCGGGAGGGCCTCTACAATGAGCAGTTCTTC. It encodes CASKKGREGLYNEQFF.

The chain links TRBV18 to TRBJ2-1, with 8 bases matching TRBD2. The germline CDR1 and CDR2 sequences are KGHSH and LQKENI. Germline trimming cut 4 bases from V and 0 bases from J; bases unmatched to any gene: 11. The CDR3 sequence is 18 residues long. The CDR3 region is CASSLKPTSAYSYNEQFF. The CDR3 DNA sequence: TGTGCCAGCTCACTCAAGCCGACTAGCGCCTACTCCTACAATGAGCAGTTCTTC.

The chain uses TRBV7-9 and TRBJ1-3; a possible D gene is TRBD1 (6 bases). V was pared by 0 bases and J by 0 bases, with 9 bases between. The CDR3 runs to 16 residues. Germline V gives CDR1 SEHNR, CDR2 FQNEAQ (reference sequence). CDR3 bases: TGTGCCAGCAGCTTAGCGTACAGGGACTCTGGAAACACCATATATTTT. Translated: CASSLAYRDSGNTIYF.